The 31 T cell receptor beta chains presented below share a single source sample, sequenced in a study of tissue T cells after allogeneic stem cell transplantation. Only in-frame clones appear in the TCRdb table, and some are missing; sequencing was by immunoSEQ multiplex PCR. This table holds some 48,000 clones, over 70% found once. Sequenced input: sorted cells pooled from one or two spleens. The receptor source for this set is a pool of C57BL/6 mice in good health.

About this clone: Gene names are the mouse ones. With the read ending 1 residue before the CDR3 end, the germline J gene is used to fill in that end. The chain links TRBV13-2 to TRBJ2-3, with D uncertain. V lost 3 bases to trimming and J lost 4 bases, with 6 bases between them. The CDR3 runs to 12 residues. The germline CDR1 and CDR2 sequences are NNHNN and SYGAGS (reference sequence). The CDR3 reads CASGVRTETLYF. CDR3 DNA, as far as it was read: TGTGCCAGCGGTGTTCGGACAGAAACGCTGTAT.

To note about this clone: Gene names and germline match the mouse. The CDR3 reads CASSRGTFSYEQYF. The covered CDR3 bases are TGTGCCAGCAGCCGCGGGACTTTCTCCTATGAACAGTAC. The chain carries TRBV2 and TRBJ2-7, with D possibly TRBD2 on 6 matching bases. Read sequence stops 1 residue before the CDR3 end, and the germline J gene provides the missing end. This CDR3 is 14 amino acids long. The V end was cut by 4 bases, the J end by 0 bases, with 10 bases between. Germline CDR1 is LGHNA and CDR2 is YSYQKL.

This clone was counted only a few times. Genes and germline are mouse. The observed sequence ends 1 residue before the CDR3 terminus, with the missing tail filled in from the germline J gene. The chain employs TRBV4 and TRBJ2-7; 13 bases match TRBD2. V shed 6 bases and J 4 bases; nucleotides not matched to a gene: 6. This CDR3 region has 15 residues. CDR1 and CDR2 (germline): LGHDT, YNNKQL (reference sequence). CDR3: CASSRTGGAKYEQYF. CDR3 bases read: TGTGCCAGCAGTCGGACTGGGGGGGCGAAGTATGAACAGTAC.

Remarks on this clone: Mouse germline and gene names are used. CDR3 residues: CAVGQGYAEQFF. CDR3 bases read: TGTGCCGTGGGACAGGGCTATGCTGAGCAGTTC. The V call is TRBV12-1, the J call TRBJ2-1, with 9 bases identical to TRBD1. From the germline J gene comes the end of the CDR3, since the read stops 1 residue before it. This CDR3 region has 12 residues. The germline V gene encodes CDR1 SGHSN and CDR2 HYEKVE. V lost 9 bases and J lost 3; bases outside the gene matches: 2.

This clone has only one observation. The germline and genes are mouse ones. The CDR3 end falls 1 residue outside the read, so it is completed with the germline J gene. V and J are TRBV13-2 and TRBJ2-7; TRBD2 matches at 9 bases. The V gene's germline CDR1 is NNHNN and CDR2 SYGAGS (reference sequence). V lost 3 bases and J lost 5; bases outside the gene matches: 6. The CDR3 totals 14 residues. CDR3 bases read: TGTGCCAGCGGTGGATACTGGGGGGAGCATGAACAGTAC. Translating gives CASGGYWGEHEQY. The entire CDR3 protein reads CASGGYWGEHEQYF.

This clone was counted a few times. Gene names and germline match the mouse. The CDR3 is cut off 1 residue early in the read; its end comes from the germline J gene. V usage is TRBV13-2 and J usage is TRBJ2-7; a possible D gene is TRBD1 (6 bases). The CDR3 runs 13 residues. Germline V gives CDR1 NNHNN, CDR2 SYGAGS (reference sequence). The V end lost 3 bases, the J end lost 7 bases, and 14 bases lay between the germline ends. The CDR3 here is CASGGTTGREQYF. CDR3 bases read: TGTGCCAGCGGTGGGACTACAGGGAGAGAACAGTAC.

This clone was counted once. Genes and germline are mouse. The read ends 1 residue before the CDR3 terminus; that terminus is restored from the germline J gene. The rearrangement joins TRBV15 to TRBJ1-1; TRBD1 is a possible D gene (5 bases). Trimming removed 8 bases from V and 0 bases from J, with 10 bases in between. CDR1 and CDR2 (germline): SGHND, FRSKSL. The CDR3 is 13 amino acids. CDR3 DNA (partial): TGTGCCAGCTCCCCGGGGGCAAACACAGAAGTCTTC. Amino acid sequence: CASSPGANTEVF. The whole CDR3 protein reads CASSPGANTEVFF.

Notes on this clone: Mouse names are used for the genes. Incomplete CDR3 DNA: TGTGCCAGCAGCCGCGAGGGGGAAAACACAGAAGTCTTC. As protein: CASSREGENTEVF. The entire CDR3 reads CASSREGENTEVFF. The chain is built from TRBV5 and TRBJ1-1; D possibly corresponds to TRBD1 (6 bases). The CDR3 end lies 1 residue beyond the end of the read and is filled in from the germline J gene. Germline CDR1 LGHNA, CDR2 YNLKQL (reference sequence). This CDR3 is 14 amino acids long. V was clipped by 4 bases and J by 1 base, with 10 bases between them.

This clone has just one count. Mouse names are used for the genes. The read halts 1 residue ahead of the CDR3 end, with the missing end drawn from the germline J gene. J is TRBJ1-1 and V is TRBV17; no clear D. Germline V CDR1 and CDR2: MNHDT, YYDKIL. Trimming stripped 3 bases from V and 0 bases from J, with 5 bases between. The CDR3 totals 13 residues. This CDR3 reads CASSSTANTEVFF. The CDR3 bases that were read are TGTGCTAGCAGTAGTACAGCAAACACAGAAGTCTTC.

Comments on this clone: Gene names follow the mouse nomenclature. The part of the CDR3 DNA that was read is TGTGCCAGCAGCTTAGACCTTACAAACTCCGACTACACC. This sequence encodes CASSLDLTNSDYT. The whole CDR3 protein reads CASSLDLTNSDYTF. The rearrangement uses TRBV3 and TRBJ1-2, with D unresolved. Read sequence stops 1 residue before the CDR3 end, and the germline J gene provides the missing end. CDR1 and CDR2 from the germline V gene are SNHLY and FYNGKV (reference sequence). V was pared by 1 base and J by 0 bases, with 6 bases between. CDR3 size: 14 residues.

As regards this clone: The gene names given are mouse names. Sequencing ends 1 residue short of the CDR3 end; the germline J gene provides the rest. The rearrangement joins TRBV12-1 to TRBJ2-3; D gene uncertain. This CDR3 comprises 15 residues. Deletions cut 3 bases from V and 0 bases from J, with 12 bases between. The germline V gene has CDR1 SGHSN and CDR2 HYEKVE. Incomplete CDR3 DNA: TGTGCCAGCTCTTCCCGATATACTAGTGCAGAAACGCTGTAT. Protein product: CASSSRYTSAETLY. The CDR3 reads in full as CASSSRYTSAETLYF. Full variable domain (outside the CDR3, taken from reference TRBV12-1 and TRBJ2-3): DSGVVQSPRHIIKEKGGRSVLTCIPISGHSNVVWYQQTLGKELKFLIQHYEKVERDKGFLPSRFSVQQFDDYHSEMNMSALELEDSAMYFCASSSRYTSAETLYFGSGTRLTVL.

For this clone: All gene names here are mouse names. The read ends 1 residue shy of where the CDR3 ends; the end is completed using the germline J gene. The rearrangement links TRBV14 to TRBJ1-1; 10 nucleotides agree with TRBD1. This CDR3 has 14 residues. Germline-derived CDR1 and CDR2 are SGHDT and FRDEAV. J lost 5 bases, V lost 2 bases, and 3 bases had no gene match. CDR3 region: CASSLDRGQTEVFF. CDR3 DNA (partial): TGTGCCAGCAGTTTAGACAGGGGGCAAACAGAAGTCTTC.

With regard to this clone: The gene names given are mouse names. The read ends 1 residue shy of where the CDR3 ends; the end is completed using the germline J gene. The V gene is TRBV31, the J gene TRBJ2-3, with D perhaps matching TRBD2 (6 bases). Trimming pared 0 bases from V and 1 base from J, leaving 17 bases between. The CDR3 length is 17 residues. Germline values: CDR1 GKSSPN, CDR2 SITVG. The CDR3 here is CAWSLVGGSPGAETLYF. Partial CDR3 DNA: TGTGCCTGGAGTCTAGTCGGGGGGTCCCCTGGTGCAGAAACGCTGTAT.

This clone was seen more than once but under ten times. Mouse gene names and germline throughout. The DNA ends 1 residue before the CDR3 does, and the rest of the CDR3 is filled in from the germline J gene. The rearrangement joins TRBV20 to TRBJ2-7; D not certain. The V gene's germline CDR1 is GFQATS and CDR2 STVNSAI. V was clipped by 0 bases and J by 0 bases, with 6 bases between them. This CDR3 spans 13 amino acids. CDR3 amino acids: CGARDSSSYEQYF. Incomplete CDR3 DNA: TGTGGTGCTAGGGACAGTAGCTCCTATGAACAGTAC.

This clone was counted a few times. Genes and germline are mouse. The CDR3 goes on 1 residue after the read ends, and that part is filled in from the germline J gene. The sample carries other DNA sequences with the same CDR3. The chain couples TRBV2 to TRBJ2-7; D perhaps matches TRBD1 (5 bases). Germline loops: CDR1 LGHNA, CDR2 YSYQKL. Between the trimmed V and J ends, which lost 0 bases and 4 bases, there was a span of 7 bases. The CDR3 contains 13 residues. Here the CDR3 reads CASSQERGYEQYF. CDR3 bases read: TGTGCCAGCAGCCAAGAGAGGGGTTATGAACAGTAC.

About this clone itself: The gene names here belong to mouse. Sequencing ends 1 residue short of the CDR3 end; the germline J gene provides the rest. The chain has TRBV16 and TRBJ2-5; possible D gene TRBD1, 7 bases. The CDR3 covers 14 residues. Looked up from germline, CDR1 is SGHSA and CDR2 is FRNQAP. Trimming pared 0 bases from V and 5 bases from J, leaving 9 bases between. Incomplete CDR3 DNA: TGTGCAAGCAGCTTAGAAGGGGGCCGAGACACCCAGTAC. Its translation: CASSLEGGRDTQY. The entire CDR3 protein is CASSLEGGRDTQYF.

Worth noting for this clone: Any gene name here is a mouse gene name. The DNA ends 1 residue before the CDR3 does, and the rest of the CDR3 is filled in from the germline J gene. V gene TRBV2 combines with J gene TRBJ2-2; 11 bases align to TRBD2. CDR1 is LGHNA, CDR2 YSYQKL, per germline. The J segment lost 3 bases and the V segment lost 4 bases, leaving 7 bases of the junction unmatched. This CDR3 is built from 17 residues. The CDR3 bases that were read are TGTGCCAGCAGCCTCTCCGGGACTGGGGGTGACACCGGGCAGCTCTAC. It translates to CASSLSGTGGDTGQLY. The whole CDR3 region reads CASSLSGTGGDTGQLYF.

Regarding this clone: Mouse gene names apply. The DNA ends 1 residue before the CDR3 does, and the rest of the CDR3 is filled in from the germline J gene. This chain uses TRBV19 with TRBJ2-1; 9 bases are a match to TRBD2. The CDR3 is made up of 15 amino acids. Germline CDR1 and CDR2: FNHDT and SITEND (reference sequence). V trimming: 5 bases; J trimming: 1 base; junction bases outside the gene matches: 4. The CDR3 bases that were read are TGTGCCAGCAGCCCCGGACTGGGGAACTATGCTGAGCAGTTC. Encoded protein: CASSPGLGNYAEQF. The entire CDR3 is CASSPGLGNYAEQFF.

To note about this clone: Genes and germline come from the mouse. The observed sequence ends 1 residue before the CDR3 terminus, with the missing tail filled in from the germline J gene. The chain recombines TRBV17 with TRBJ2-3; D call uncertain. V lost 3 bases to trimming and J lost 6 bases, with 4 bases between them. The CDR3 contains 11 residues. The V gene's germline CDR1 is MNHDT and CDR2 YYDKIL. CDR3 residues: CASSRRETLYF. Incomplete CDR3 DNA: TGTGCTAGCAGTAGGAGGGAAACGCTGTAT.

About this clone: Any gene name here is a mouse gene name. The CDR3 end falls 1 residue outside the read, so it is completed with the germline J gene. The rearrangement joins TRBV5 to TRBJ1-4, with D possibly matching TRBD1 (5 bases). The CDR3 has 14 amino acids. The V gene's germline CDR1 is LGHNA and CDR2 YNLKQL (reference sequence). V was trimmed by 0 bases and J by 3 bases, leaving 5 bases between them. The CDR3 bases that were read are TGTGCCAGCAGCCAAGAGGGGCCCAACGAAAGATTATTT. Its translation: CASSQEGPNERLF. The entire CDR3 protein reads CASSQEGPNERLFF.

Regarding this clone: The gene symbols are mouse symbols. With the read ending 1 residue before the CDR3 end, the germline J gene is used to fill in that end. The rearrangement joins TRBV2 to TRBJ1-2; D is perhaps TRBD1 (6 bases). The V gene's germline CDR1 is LGHNA and CDR2 YSYQKL. CDR3 length equals 14 residues. V shed 0 bases and J shed 5 bases, with 10 bases lying between them. The CDR3 here is CASSQDRGRSDYTF. The covered CDR3 bases are TGTGCCAGCAGCCAAGATCGGGGGCGGTCCGACTACACC.

This clone came up a few times. Genes here carry mouse names. The read gets to within 1 residue of the CDR3 end, and the germline J gene fills in the rest. The chain combines TRBV3 with TRBJ2-3; D might be TRBD1 (5 bases). Germline values: CDR1 SNHLY, CDR2 FYNGKV (reference sequence). The ends were cut back, 5 bases at V and 0 bases at J, with 9 bases in the middle. The CDR3 has 14 amino acids. CDR3 protein: CASSLQGSAETLYF. The DNA read from the CDR3 is TGTGCCAGCAGCCTCCAGGGTAGTGCAGAAACGCTGTAT.

As for this clone: Gene names are the mouse ones. Sequencing ends 1 residue short of the CDR3 end; the germline J gene provides the rest. The genes are TRBV2 and TRBJ2-4; unclear D gene. This CDR3 contains 11 residues. Germline assignment: CDR1 LGHNA and CDR2 YSYQKL. Trimming shortened V by 2 bases and J by 4 bases, and 1 base separated the two germline ends. The sequenced part of the CDR3 DNA is TGTGCCAGCAGCCAAAAAAACACCTTGTAC. Amino acids: CASSQKNTLY. The full CDR3 protein reads CASSQKNTLYF.

For this clone: Here the gene names and germline are mouse. The read gets to within 1 residue of the CDR3 end, and the germline J gene fills in the rest. The chain recombines TRBV16 with TRBJ2-4; 8 nucleotides align to TRBD1. Germline trimming cut 5 bases from V and 1 base from J; bases unmatched to any gene: 2. The CDR3 is made up of 14 amino acids. The germline CDR1 and CDR2 sequences are SGHSA and FRNQAP. The CDR3 here is CASSPGGGQNTLYF. The CDR3 DNA, read in part, is TGTGCAAGCAGCCCAGGGGGCGGTCAAAACACCTTGTAC.

Regarding this clone: Gene names and germline refer to mouse. The read is 1 residue too short to cover the CDR3 end, so that end is filled in from the germline J gene. The chain links TRBV31 to TRBJ1-2; D might be TRBD1 (5 bases). The CDR3 extends over 13 amino acids. Trimming removed 5 bases from V and 0 bases from J, with 10 bases in between. Germline V gives CDR1 GKSSPN, CDR2 SITVG. The CDR3 sequence: CAWDSHANSDYTF. CDR3 DNA, as far as it was read: TGTGCCTGGGACAGTCATGCAAACTCCGACTACACC.

On this clone itself: These gene names are mouse names. The read ends 1 residue early relative to the CDR3; the germline J gene fills the gap. The chain recombines TRBV13-1 with TRBJ1-6; 9 bases are shared with TRBD1. TRBJ1-6 is annotated as an ORF whose role is uncertain. The germline V gene has CDR1 NSHNY and CDR2 SYGAGN. The CDR3 covers 14 residues. Losses at the gene ends were 3 bases for V and 9 bases for J; bases not matched to a gene: 4. CDR3 protein: CASSGTGEASPLYF. The CDR3 bases that were read are TGTGCCAGCAGTGGGACAGGGGAGGCTTCGCCCCTCTAC.

Notes on this clone: Genes and germline are mouse. The read stops 1 residue short of the end of the CDR3; the missing end is completed from the germline J gene. V usage is TRBV13-2 and J usage is TRBJ2-5; 11 bases align to TRBD1. The CDR3 spans 15 residues. Germline trimming cut 2 bases from V and 6 bases from J; bases unmatched to any gene: 5. Germline V gives CDR1 NNHNN, CDR2 SYGAGS (reference sequence). Incomplete CDR3 DNA: TGTGCCAGCGGTGAAAGGACAGGGGGCTTGGACACCCAGTAC. It codes for CASGERTGGLDTQY. The full CDR3 reads CASGERTGGLDTQYF.

This clone was recorded a few times. Gene labels here are mouse ones. The read stops 1 residue short of the end of the CDR3; the missing end is completed from the germline J gene. This chain connects TRBV12-2 to TRBJ2-7; the match to TRBD2 covers 12 bases. This CDR3 contains 15 residues. The ends lost 4 bases at V and 2 bases at J; junction bases unmatched: 5. Germline V gives CDR1 SGHLS, CDR2 HYDKME. The part of the CDR3 DNA that was read is TGTGCCAGCTCCCGGGACTGGGGGGACCCCTATGAACAGTAC. Protein: CASSRDWGDPYEQY. The whole CDR3 sequence is CASSRDWGDPYEQYF.

With regard to this clone: Genes and germline come from the mouse. The CDR3 end falls 1 residue outside the read, so it is completed with the germline J gene. The V call is TRBV13-2, the J call TRBJ2-7, with D tentatively TRBD1 (6 bases). CDR3 length: 12 amino acids. Germline V CDR1 and CDR2: NNHNN, SYGAGS (reference sequence). V was shortened by 3 bases and J by 2 bases, with 6 bases between the two germline ends. This chain's CDR3 is CASGGQAYEQYF. CDR3 DNA, as far as it was read: TGTGCCAGCGGTGGACAGGCCTATGAACAGTAC.

Notes on this clone: Gene names and germline refer to mouse. The missing CDR3 end, 1 residue past where the read stops, is filled in from the germline J gene. The genes are TRBV13-1 and TRBJ2-7, with TRBD1 as a possible D gene (6 bases). The germline gives CDR1 NSHNY, CDR2 SYGAGN. This CDR3 has 15 residues. V lost 0 bases and J lost 0, with 10 bases in between. Here the CDR3 reads CASSDGGHPSYEQYF. The covered CDR3 bases are TGTGCCAGCAGTGATGGGGGACATCCCTCCTATGAACAGTAC.

On this clone itself: Gene labels here are mouse ones. Read data end 1 residue before the CDR3 end; the end is taken from the germline J gene. The chain has TRBV20 and TRBJ1-2, with D unresolved. V lost 1 base to trimming and J lost 0 bases, with 6 bases between them. Germline CDR1 is GFQATS and CDR2 is STVNSAI. The CDR3 totals 13 residues. The sequenced part of the CDR3 DNA is TGTGGTGCTAGGGCGGCACCAAACTCCGACTACACC. Protein sequence: CGARAAPNSDYT. The full-length CDR3 reads as CGARAAPNSDYTF.